This TCR beta chain was sequenced during a study of cytomegalovirus exposure and HLA in healthy donors. PCR used 60 Vbeta primers and 13 Jbeta primers. The repertoire was sequenced with immunoSEQ multiplex PCR; TCRdb's copy has only in-frame clones and lacks some. This sample carries approximately 280,000 clones, 80% to 90% of them seen once, and the ten largest clones take less than 4%. This clone was counted only a few times. Its target is unknown. Whole-study findings and limits: Later analysis showed most CMV-associated TCR beta chains appearing HLA-restricted. V- and J-gene trimming in TCR beta was tied to a missense DCLRE1C variant by an analysis performed later.

The ends were cut back, 6 bases at V and 0 bases at J, with 9 bases in the middle. The CDR3 is 14 amino acids. The germline V gene has CDR1 MNHNS and CDR2 SASEGT. Sample: PBMCs. V usage is TRBV6-1 and J usage is TRBJ1-5, with a weak D call TRBD1 (5 bases). This TCR came from a man in his forties in good health and CMV-seropositive. CDR3 amino acids: CASRGGNSNQPQHF. Written as DNA, the CDR3 is TGTGCCAGCAGGGGGGGGAATAGCAATCAGCCCCAGCATTTT.